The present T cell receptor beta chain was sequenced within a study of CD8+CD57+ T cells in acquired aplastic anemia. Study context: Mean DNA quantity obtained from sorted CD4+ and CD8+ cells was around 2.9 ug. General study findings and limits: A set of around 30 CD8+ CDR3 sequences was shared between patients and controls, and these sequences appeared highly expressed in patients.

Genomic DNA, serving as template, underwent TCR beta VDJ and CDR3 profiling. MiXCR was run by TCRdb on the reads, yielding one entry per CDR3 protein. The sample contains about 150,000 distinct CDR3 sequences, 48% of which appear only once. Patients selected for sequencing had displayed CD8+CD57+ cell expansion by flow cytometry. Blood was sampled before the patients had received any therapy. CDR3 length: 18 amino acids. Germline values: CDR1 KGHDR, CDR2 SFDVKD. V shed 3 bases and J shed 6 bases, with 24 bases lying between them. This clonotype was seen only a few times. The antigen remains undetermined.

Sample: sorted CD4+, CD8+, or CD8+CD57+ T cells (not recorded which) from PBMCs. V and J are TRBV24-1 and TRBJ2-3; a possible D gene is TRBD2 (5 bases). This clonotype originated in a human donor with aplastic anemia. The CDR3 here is CATSDPDHGGVVTDTQYF. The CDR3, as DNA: TGTGCCACCAGTGATCCTGACCACGGAGGAGTCGTGACGGATACGCAGTATTTT.